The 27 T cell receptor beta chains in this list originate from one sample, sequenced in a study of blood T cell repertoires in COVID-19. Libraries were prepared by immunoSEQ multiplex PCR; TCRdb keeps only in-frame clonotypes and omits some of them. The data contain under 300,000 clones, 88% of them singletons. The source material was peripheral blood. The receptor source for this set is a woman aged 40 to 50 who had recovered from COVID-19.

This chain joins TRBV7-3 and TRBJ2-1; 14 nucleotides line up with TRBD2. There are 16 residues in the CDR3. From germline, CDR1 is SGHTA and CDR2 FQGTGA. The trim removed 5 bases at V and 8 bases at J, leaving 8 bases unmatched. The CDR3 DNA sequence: TGTGCCAGCAGCCCCCCCGGGACTAGCGGGAGCTATGAGCAGTTCTTC. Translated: CASSPPGTSGSYEQFF.

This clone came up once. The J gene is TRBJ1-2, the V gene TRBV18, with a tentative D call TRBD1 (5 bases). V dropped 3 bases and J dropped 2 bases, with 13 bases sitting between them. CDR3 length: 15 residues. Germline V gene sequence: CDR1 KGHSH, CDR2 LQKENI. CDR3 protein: CASSPDRGTNYGYTF. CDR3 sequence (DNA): TGTGCCAGCTCACCCGATCGGGGGACGAACTATGGCTACACCTTC.

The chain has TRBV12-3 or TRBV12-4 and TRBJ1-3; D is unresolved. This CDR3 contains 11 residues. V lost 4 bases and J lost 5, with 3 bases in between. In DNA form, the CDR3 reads TGTGCCAGCAGTTCAAGAAACACCATATATTTT. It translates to CASSSRNTIYF.

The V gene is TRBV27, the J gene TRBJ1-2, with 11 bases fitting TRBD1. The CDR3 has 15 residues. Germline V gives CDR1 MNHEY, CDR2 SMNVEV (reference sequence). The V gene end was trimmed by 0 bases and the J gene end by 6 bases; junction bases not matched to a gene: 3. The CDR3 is CASSLSWDRGNGYTF. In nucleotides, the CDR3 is TGTGCCAGCAGTTTATCGTGGGACAGGGGGAATGGCTACACCTTC.

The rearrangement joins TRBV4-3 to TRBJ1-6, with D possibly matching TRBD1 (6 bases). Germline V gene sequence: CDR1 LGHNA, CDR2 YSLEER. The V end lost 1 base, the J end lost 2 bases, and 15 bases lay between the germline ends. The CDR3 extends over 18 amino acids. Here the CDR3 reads CASSQVRGRGAYNSPLHF. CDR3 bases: TGCGCCAGCAGCCAAGTCCGGGGCAGGGGCGCCTATAATTCACCCCTCCACTTT.

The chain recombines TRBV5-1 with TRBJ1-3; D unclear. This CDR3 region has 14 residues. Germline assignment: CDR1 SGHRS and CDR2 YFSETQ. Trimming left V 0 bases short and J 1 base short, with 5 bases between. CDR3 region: CASSLGQSGNTIYF. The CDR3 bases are TGCGCCAGCAGCTTGGGGCAGTCTGGAAACACCATATATTTT.

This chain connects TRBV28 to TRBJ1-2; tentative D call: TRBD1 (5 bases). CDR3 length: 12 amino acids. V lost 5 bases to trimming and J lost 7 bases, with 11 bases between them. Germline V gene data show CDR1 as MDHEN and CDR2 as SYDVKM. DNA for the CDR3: TGTGCCAGCAGTCCGGGGGTCGGTGGCTACACCTTC. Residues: CASSPGVGGYTF.

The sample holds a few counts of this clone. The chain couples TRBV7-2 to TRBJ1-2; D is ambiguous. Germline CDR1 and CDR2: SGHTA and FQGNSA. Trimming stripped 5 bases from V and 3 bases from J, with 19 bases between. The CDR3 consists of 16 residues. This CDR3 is CASSPSSSGNDYGYTF. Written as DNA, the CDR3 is TGTGCCAGCAGCCCTTCCTCCTCGGGGAACGACTATGGCTACACCTTC.

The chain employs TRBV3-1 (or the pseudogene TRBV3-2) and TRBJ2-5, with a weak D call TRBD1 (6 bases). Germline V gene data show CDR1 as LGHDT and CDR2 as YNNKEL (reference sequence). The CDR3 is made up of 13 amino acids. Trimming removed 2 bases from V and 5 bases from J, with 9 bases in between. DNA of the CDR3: TGTGCCAGCAGCCAAAATAGGGGGGAGACCCAGTACTTC. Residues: CASSQNRGETQYF.

CDR3 sequence: CASSTTGVLQFF. The DNA of the CDR3 is TGCGCCAGCAGCACGACAGGGGTCTTGCAGTTCTTC. The rearrangement uses TRBV5-1 and TRBJ2-1; 8 bases match TRBD1. Trimming at V came to 4 bases and at J to 12 bases, leaving 6 bases not matched to a gene. CDR1 is SGHRS and CDR2 is YFSETQ in the germline V gene. The CDR3 is 12 residues long.

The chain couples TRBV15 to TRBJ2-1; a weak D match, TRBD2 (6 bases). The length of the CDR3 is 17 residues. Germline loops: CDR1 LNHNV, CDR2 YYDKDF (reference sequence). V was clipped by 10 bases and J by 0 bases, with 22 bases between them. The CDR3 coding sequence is TGTGCCAGCAAGGGTGGGAACTTAGCGGACTCCTACAATGAGCAGTTCTTC. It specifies CASKGGNLADSYNEQFF.

DNA of the CDR3: TGTGCCAGCAGTGGCGCTAGCGGGAGCGGGGGTGATGAGCAGTTCTTC. Protein: CASSGASGSGGDEQFF. V and J are TRBV25-1 and TRBJ2-1; 10 bases are shared with TRBD2. Germline CDR1 reads MGHDK; CDR2 reads SYGVNS. Trimming at V came to 4 bases and at J to 8 bases, leaving 11 bases not matched to a gene. The CDR3 loop spans 16 amino acids.

Written as DNA, the CDR3 is TGTGCCACCGGACTAGCGGGAGGGAATGAGCAGTTCTTC. Encoded protein: CATGLAGGNEQFF. The genes are TRBV19 and TRBJ2-1, with 15 nucleotides matching TRBD2. CDR3 length: 13 residues. Germline trimming cut 10 bases from V and 7 bases from J; bases unmatched to any gene: 2. From germline, CDR1 is LNHDA and CDR2 SQIVND (reference sequence).

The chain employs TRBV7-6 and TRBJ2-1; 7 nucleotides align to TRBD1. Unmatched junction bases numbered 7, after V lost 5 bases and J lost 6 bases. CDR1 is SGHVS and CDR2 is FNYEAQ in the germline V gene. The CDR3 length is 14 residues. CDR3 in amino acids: CASSIGAGGNEQFF. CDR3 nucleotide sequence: TGTGCCAGCAGCATAGGGGCAGGGGGCAATGAGCAGTTCTTC.

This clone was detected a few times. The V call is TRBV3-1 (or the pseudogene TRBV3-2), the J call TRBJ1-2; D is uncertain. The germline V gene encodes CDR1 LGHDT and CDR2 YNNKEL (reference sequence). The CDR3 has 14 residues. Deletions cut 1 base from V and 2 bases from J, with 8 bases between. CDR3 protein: CASSQVEPNYGYTF. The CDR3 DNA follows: TGTGCCAGCAGCCAAGTCGAGCCGAACTATGGCTACACCTTC.

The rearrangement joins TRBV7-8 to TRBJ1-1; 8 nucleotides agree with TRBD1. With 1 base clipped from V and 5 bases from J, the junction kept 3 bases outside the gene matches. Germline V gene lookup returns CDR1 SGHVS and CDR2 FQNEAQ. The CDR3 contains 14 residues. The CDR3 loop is CASSLVGQGTEAFF. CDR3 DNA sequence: TGTGCCAGCAGCTTAGTCGGACAGGGAACTGAAGCTTTCTTT.

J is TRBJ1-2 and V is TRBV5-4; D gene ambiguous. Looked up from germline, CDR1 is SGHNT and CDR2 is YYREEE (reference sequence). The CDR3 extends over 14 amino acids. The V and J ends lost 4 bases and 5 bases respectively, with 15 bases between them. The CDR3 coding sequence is TGTGCCAGCAGCCCCGGGCAAGCGGGGTATGGCTACACCTTC. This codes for CASSPGQAGYGYTF.

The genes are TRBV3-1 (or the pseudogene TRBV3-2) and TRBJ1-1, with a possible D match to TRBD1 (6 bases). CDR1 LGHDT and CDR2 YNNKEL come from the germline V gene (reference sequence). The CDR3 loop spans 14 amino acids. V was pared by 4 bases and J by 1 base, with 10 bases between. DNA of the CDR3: TGTGCCAGCAGCCTGGGGACACCGAACACTGAAGCTTTCTTT. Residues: CASSLGTPNTEAFF.

The CDR3 reads CSASPRSSGNTIYF. CDR3 sequence (DNA): TGCAGTGCTAGTCCTAGGTCCTCTGGAAACACCATATATTTT. The chain is built from TRBV20-1 and TRBJ1-3; D gene uncertain. V lost 3 bases to trimming and J lost 0 bases, with 9 bases between them. Germline CDR1 reads DFQATT; CDR2 reads SNEGSKA (reference sequence). The CDR3 covers 14 residues.

The CDR3 DNA is TGTGCCAGCAGCCCCAGGGCGTACACAGATACGCAGTATTTT. It is translated as CASSPRAYTDTQYF. The genes are TRBV5-4 and TRBJ2-3; the D gene is possibly TRBD1 (5 bases). There are 14 residues in the CDR3. V was shortened by 4 bases and J by 2 bases, with 11 bases between the two germline ends. Germline CDR1 SGHNT, CDR2 YYREEE (reference sequence).

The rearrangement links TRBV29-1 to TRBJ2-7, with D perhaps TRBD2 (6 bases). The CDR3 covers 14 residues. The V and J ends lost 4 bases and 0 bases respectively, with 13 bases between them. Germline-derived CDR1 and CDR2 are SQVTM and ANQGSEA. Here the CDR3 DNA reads TGCAGCGTTGGGGTCGGGGGAAGCTCCTACGAGCAGTACTTC. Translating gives CSVGVGGSSYEQYF.

This CDR3 reads CASSQGTRLGVYEQYF. CDR3 nucleotides: TGTGCCAGCAGCCAAGGGACCAGGCTAGGGGTCTACGAGCAGTACTTC. The chain employs TRBV3-1 (or the pseudogene TRBV3-2) and TRBJ2-7; tentatively, D is TRBD1 (5 bases). The V gene lost 1 base and the J gene lost 3 bases, with 16 bases spanning the gap. The germline V gene encodes CDR1 LGHDT and CDR2 YNNKEL (reference sequence). The CDR3 is made up of 16 amino acids.

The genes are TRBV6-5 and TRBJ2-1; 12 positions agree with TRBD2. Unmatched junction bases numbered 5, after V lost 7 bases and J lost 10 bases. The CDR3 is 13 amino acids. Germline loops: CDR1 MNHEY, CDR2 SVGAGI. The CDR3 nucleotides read TGTGCCAGCACCGGGACTAGCGGGCCCGAGCAGTTCTTC. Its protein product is CASTGTSGPEQFF.

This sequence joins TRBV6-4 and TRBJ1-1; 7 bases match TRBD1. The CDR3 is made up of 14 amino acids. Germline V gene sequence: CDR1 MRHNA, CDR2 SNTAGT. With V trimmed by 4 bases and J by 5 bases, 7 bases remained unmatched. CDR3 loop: CASSGNPGQTEAFF. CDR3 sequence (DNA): TGTGCCAGCAGTGGCAATCCGGGACAGACTGAAGCTTTCTTT.

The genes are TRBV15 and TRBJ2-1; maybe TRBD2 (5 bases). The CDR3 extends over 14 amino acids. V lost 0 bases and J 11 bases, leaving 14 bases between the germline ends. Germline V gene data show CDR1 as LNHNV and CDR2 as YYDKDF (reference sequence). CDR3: CATSRDEGDQQQFF. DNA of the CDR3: TGTGCCACCAGCAGAGATGAGGGAGACCAGCAGCAGTTCTTC.

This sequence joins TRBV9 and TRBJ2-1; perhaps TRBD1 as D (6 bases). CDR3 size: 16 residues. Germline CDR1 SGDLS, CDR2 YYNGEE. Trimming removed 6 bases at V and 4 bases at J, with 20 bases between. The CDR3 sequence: CASTARGYGQYNEQFF. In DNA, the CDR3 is TGTGCCAGCACAGCGAGGGGGTATGGTCAATACAATGAGCAGTTCTTC.

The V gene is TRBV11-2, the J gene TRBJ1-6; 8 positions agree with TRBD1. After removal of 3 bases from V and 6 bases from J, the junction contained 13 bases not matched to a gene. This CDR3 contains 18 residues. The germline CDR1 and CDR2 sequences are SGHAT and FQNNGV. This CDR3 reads CASSLTMRAGGLNSPLHF. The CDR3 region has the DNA TGTGCCAGCAGCTTGACCATGCGCGCAGGGGGCCTTAATTCACCCCTCCACTTT.